The clone carrying this T cell receptor beta chain has ten or more counts. The antigen is not known. The record originates from a study of T cells in Graves' hyperthyroidism and ophthalmopathy. Findings and caveats of the study: Stable hyperthyroidism and ophthalmopathy were separated using 13 V-J signatures.

This CDR3 has 15 amino acids. The V gene lost 3 bases and the J gene lost 13 bases, with 24 bases spanning the gap. CDR1 and CDR2 from the germline V gene are SGHVS and FQNEAQ. Exclusion of a patient resulted from uncontrolled infection, other autoimmune disease, pregnancy or lactation. RNA transcripts gave rise to amplified TCR beta CDR3 regions. TCR CDR3 underwent first-round RT-PCR with the HTBI primer set. TCRdb independently ran MiXCR on the multiplex PCR reads; one entry per CDR3 protein. The repertoire includes around 340,000 distinct CDR3 sequences, about a sixth of them detected once, and about a third sits in the top ten.

The rearrangement joins TRBV7-8 to TRBJ1-1; D may be TRBD1 (5 bases). The source material was blood. This clonotype was sampled from a woman in her thirties with Graves' hyperthyroidism that later progressed to Graves' ophthalmopathy. CDR3 nucleotides: TGTGCCAGCAGCTTTTTGGACATTTCTGGGACTGGAGTTTTCTTT. Its translation is CASSFLDISGTGVFF. The whole variable domain, filled in from reference TRBV7-8 and TRBJ1-1, reads GAGVSQSPRYKVAKRGQDVALRCDPISGHVSLFWYQQALGQGPEFLTYFQNEAQLDKSGLPSDRFFAERPEGSVSTLKIQRTQQEDSAVYLCASSFLDISGTGVFFGQGTRLTVV.